The 11 T cell receptor beta chains below come from one sample, sequenced in a study of naive and memory T cell subsets. Study-wide points: Especially in CD8 cells, naive repertoires contained a few larger clonotypes, possibly CD45RA-re-expressing memory cells.

Both TRBC1 and TRBC2 were covered by a beta constant-region primer of two equimolar oligonucleotides. Ligated cDNA was amplified by four rounds of PCR with nested alpha and beta constant-region primers and SP2. TCRdb re-called the UMI-ligation and nested PCR reads through MiXCR, storing one row per CDR3 protein. Here the sample spans 90,000 to 120,000 distinct CDR3 sequences, about 14% being singletons. The antigens these receptors bind are not known. The sample taken for sequencing was naive CD8+ T cells from blood. These TCRs come from a human donor in good health.

In its sample, this clonotype was seen a few times. CDR3 sequence (DNA): TGTGCCAGCAGTTACGTGAGGGGGACTGAAGCTTTCTTT. Translation: CASSYVRGTEAFF. The V gene is TRBV6-5, the J gene TRBJ1-1; possibly TRBD1 for D (6 bases). V shed 2 bases and J shed 5 bases, with 9 bases lying between them. Germline V lookup: CDR1 MNHEY, CDR2 SVGAGI. The CDR3 covers 13 residues.

This clonotype was seen a handful of times. The chain has TRBV13 and TRBJ2-1; TRBD2 is a possible D gene (7 bases). Trimming stripped 5 bases from V and 4 bases from J, with 15 bases between. Germline CDR1 reads PRHDT; CDR2 reads FYEKMQ (reference sequence). This CDR3 is built from 15 residues. For the CDR3, the DNA is TGTGCCAGCAGCCGGGGGCCGGGAGGATACAATGAGCAGTTCTTC. Protein: CASSRGPGGYNEQFF.

The chain has TRBV2 and TRBJ1-5, with D possibly TRBD1 on 6 matching bases. Germline V CDR1 and CDR2: SNHLY, FYNNEI. Trimming took off 6 bases at V and 2 bases at J, with 8 bases between the two ends. The CDR3 length is 13 residues. The DNA of the CDR3 is TGTGCCAGCAGGGACAGCCGCAATCAGCCCCAGCATTTT. This codes for CASRDSRNQPQHF. The whole variable domain, filled in from reference TRBV2 and TRBJ1-5, reads EPEVTQTPSHQVTQMGQEVILRCVPISNHLYFYWYRQILGQKVEFLVSFYNNEISEKSEIFDDQFSVERPDGSNFTLKIRSTKLEDSAMYFCASRDSRNQPQHFGDGTRLSIL.

This rearrangement joins TRBV7-9 to TRBJ2-2; D uncertain. CDR1 and CDR2 (germline): SEHNR, FQNEAQ (reference sequence). Trimming stripped 0 bases from V and 2 bases from J, with 10 bases between. This CDR3 spans 16 amino acids. The CDR3 loop is CASSLAPGINTGELFF. CDR3 nucleotides: TGTGCCAGCAGCTTAGCGCCAGGAATCAACACCGGGGAGCTGTTTTTT.

The table lists this clonotype with a few counts. This sequence joins TRBV28 and TRBJ1-2; 7 bases line up with TRBD1. Per the germline V gene, CDR1 is MDHEN and CDR2 is SYDVKM. CDR3 length: 15 amino acids. V lost 1 base and J lost 8; bases outside the gene matches: 10. DNA of the CDR3: TGTGCCAGCAGTTTATACGGGACAGCTGGCAACGGCTACACCTTC. Translation gives CASSLYGTAGNGYTF.

In this sample, this clonotype turned up a few times. The rearrangement joins TRBV6-2 or TRBV6-3 to TRBJ2-7, with 15 positions matching TRBD2. The CDR3 spans 17 residues. Germline V lookup: CDR1 MNHEY, CDR2 SVGEGT. Germline trimming cut 6 bases from V and 3 bases from J; bases unmatched to any gene: 9. The CDR3 coding sequence is TGTGCCAGCAGAGGACTAGCGGGGGGGCAAAGATTCTACGAGCAGTACTTC. This codes for CASRGLAGGQRFYEQYF.

This clonotype has a handful of counts. The chain carries TRBV11-2 and TRBJ2-5; D is uncertain. Trimming took 2 bases from V and 7 from J, leaving 14 bases between them. This CDR3 spans 14 amino acids. The germline CDR1 and CDR2 sequences are SGHAT and FQNNGV. As DNA, the CDR3 is TGTGCCAGCAGCTTAAGTATCCAGGACGCGACCCAGTACTTC. Its protein is CASSLSIQDATQYF.

In this sample, this clonotype turned up a few times. V is TRBV11-1 and J is TRBJ1-1, with 11 positions matching TRBD1. The germline V gene encodes CDR1 SGHAT and CDR2 FQDESV (reference sequence). V lost 5 bases and J lost 4; bases outside the gene matches: 18. The CDR3 consists of 19 residues. The CDR3 loop is CASSPGTGGLTTKGTEAFF. The DNA for the CDR3 is TGTGCCAGCAGCCCGGGGACAGGGGGGCTCACGACGAAAGGCACTGAAGCTTTCTTT.

This clonotype was picked up many times. The chain uses TRBV12-3 or TRBV12-4 and TRBJ1-2; D may be TRBD1 (6 bases). This CDR3 has 13 residues. V was pared by 5 bases and J by 8 bases, with 15 bases between. In nucleotides, the CDR3 is TGTGCCAGCAGTACCACAGGGACTACCGGCTACACCTTC. Its protein product is CASSTTGTTGYTF.

This clonotype showed up just a few times. The chain links TRBV5-1 to TRBJ2-1, with 8 bases matching TRBD2. Germline CDR1 reads SGHRS; CDR2 reads YFSETQ. The J segment lost 2 bases and the V segment lost 2 bases, leaving 6 bases of the junction unmatched. The CDR3 runs to 16 residues. In nucleotides, the CDR3 is TGCGCCAGCAGCTTAAGCGGGAGACCCCCCTACAATGAGCAGTTCTTC. Its translation: CASSLSGRPPYNEQFF.

The gene calls are TRBV27 and TRBJ2-7; tentatively, D is TRBD1 or TRBD2 (5 bases each). Looked up from germline, CDR1 is MNHEY and CDR2 is SMNVEV (reference sequence). V lost 6 bases and J 5 bases, leaving 20 bases between the germline ends. The CDR3 totals 15 residues. The CDR3 loop reads CASSRDGTAGNEQYF. The CDR3 DNA follows: TGTGCCAGCAGCCGGGACGGGACCGCAGGGAACGAGCAGTACTTC.